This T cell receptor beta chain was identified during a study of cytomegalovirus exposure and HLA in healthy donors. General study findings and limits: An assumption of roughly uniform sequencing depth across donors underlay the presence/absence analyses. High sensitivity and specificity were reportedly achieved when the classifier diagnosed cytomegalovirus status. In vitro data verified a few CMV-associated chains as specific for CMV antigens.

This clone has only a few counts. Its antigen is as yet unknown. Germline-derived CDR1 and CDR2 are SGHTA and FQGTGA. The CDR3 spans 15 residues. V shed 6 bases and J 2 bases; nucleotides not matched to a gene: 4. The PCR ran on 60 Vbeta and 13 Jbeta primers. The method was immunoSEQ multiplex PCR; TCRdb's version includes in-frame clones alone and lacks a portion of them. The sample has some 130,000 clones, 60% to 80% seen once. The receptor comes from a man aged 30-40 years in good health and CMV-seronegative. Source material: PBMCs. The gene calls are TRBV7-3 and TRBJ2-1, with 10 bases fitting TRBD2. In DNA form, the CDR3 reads TGTGCCAGCAGTAGACTAGCGGGCCCCTACAATGAGCAGTTCTTC. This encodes CASSRLAGPYNEQFF.